This entry describes one TCR beta chain. This clonotype has just a few counts. The target of this receptor is not known. No base qualities exist here, and no much larger clone lies one base off it. A distance of 15 bases separates the germline ends of V and J, which lose 6 bases and 3 bases respectively. Per the germline V gene, MGHRA is the CDR1 and YSYEKL is the CDR2. From its cysteine to its phenylalanine, the CDR3 spans 15 amino acids. The DNA shown is the 45-base CDR3, in frame from base 1. These data belong to a study of T-cell memory formation after mild COVID-19 (dated by TCRdb to the early 2020s). For the study in its entirety: TCR sequence clusters from the two donors were found to be largely donor specific. In a couple of donors, T-cell clones that expanded and contracted after mild COVID-19 were tracked by sequencing TCRalpha and TCRbeta repertoires over time. Two young, previously healthy adult volunteers, one female and one male, were included in the cohort. Summary of the overall study and its limitations: Clones contracting from day 15 to 85 had balanced CD4/CD8 phenotypes, while a second wave expanding from day 15 to 37 was biased towards CD4+. The study covered only a couple of mild cases, and larger cohorts including severe cases with pre-infection samples were considered necessary. Contracting CD4+ clones were located mainly in the CM and EM memory subsets, whereas CD8+ clones were found to be enriched in EMRA. The detection of some responding clones in pre-infection memory suggests that pre-existing cross-reactive memory T cells joined the SARS-CoV-2 response. SARS-CoV-2 specificity was not confirmed for the second-wave clones peaking on day 37.

Ficoll-Paque density gradient centrifugation was used to isolate PBMCs. Sequencing was carried out with an Illumina NovaSeq 6000. Using 5'RACE with constant-segment primers, TCRalpha and TCRbeta cDNA libraries were constructed, with sample barcodes and unique molecular identifiers added in the process. RNA was extracted from every sample with Trizol reagent. Amplification of the libraries took two PCR steps, and the second step added a second sample barcode plus Illumina TruSeq adapters. Libraries were sequenced on an Illumina NovaSeq with 2 x 150 bp paired-end reads. The authors' pipeline ran thus. With migec v1.2.7, reads were demultiplexed and then collapsed into UMI-guided consensus sequences. Using mixcr v2.1.11, UMI consensuses were aligned to TRA and TRB V and J templates and then assembled into clonotypes. Expanded or contracted clonotypes were those called significant by both edgeR and NoisET, with noise models trained on biological replicates. For edgeR calls, the thresholds were a false discovery rate-adjusted p below 0.01 and a log2 fold-change of 1. As an exploratory analysis of dynamics, max-normalized trajectories of the 1000 most abundant clonotypes were examined by PCA with hierarchical clustering. The CD4 or CD8 phenotype of responding clones was assigned using the separately sequenced CD4+ and CD8+ repertoires. The raw public data were reprocessed by TCRdb itself: fastp quality trimming at Q25, MiXCR clonotype calling, in-frame beta chains only. Under each unique CDR3 protein, matching rows form one entry showing the most common genes and DNA. TCRdb's processing, not the authors' own work, is the source of the V and J calls. This sample is represented by some 450,000 distinct CDR3 sequences; about a sixth of them were singletons. The ten top clones hold 20% to 25% of the sample.

The V gene is TRBV4-1 and the J gene is TRBJ2-1, and possibly TRBD1, on 5 matching bases. The sequence derives from a man between 18 and 29 years old who had mild COVID-19 (a few samples of this study predate the infection). The sample titles of this study are shuffled in the database, so cell type and time point are left out; the donor was told from shared clones. Sequencing was performed on PBMCs or a T cell subset sorted from them (not recorded which). DNA sequence: TGCGCCAGCAGGGCGACGGCGGACATCTACAATGAGCAGTTCTTC. This translates into CASRATADIYNEQFF.